Following are 30 T cell receptor beta chains from one sample sequenced in a study of regulatory T cells in long-lasting Graves disease. Construction of TCR beta libraries relied on iRepertoire HTBI primers and on Arm-PCR targeting CDR3 regions. TCRdb reanalysed the multiplex PCR reads using MiXCR and keeps one entry per CDR3 protein. The profile shows 320,000 or so distinct CDR3 sequences, 18% of them singletons. The time point is: newly diagnosed GD, antithyroid drugs for less than 3 months. From RNA extracted from PBMCs, the TCR library was made. The sample here was peripheral blood mononuclear cells (PBMCs), taken at new diagnosis, from a patient treated with antithyroid drugs. The receptors were gathered from a female donor with Graves disease.

This chain uses TRBV7-2 with TRBJ2-5; the match to TRBD1 covers 9 bases. The CDR3 contains 14 residues. From germline, CDR1 is SGHTA and CDR2 FQGNSA. With 2 bases clipped from V and 4 bases from J, the junction kept 2 bases outside the gene matches. Written as DNA, the CDR3 is TGTGCCAGCAGCTTACTGACAGGGGGAGAGACCCAGTACTTC. Protein sequence: CASSLLTGGETQYF. Using reference TRBV7-2 and TRBJ2-5 for the parts outside the CDR3, the full variable domain is GAGVSQSPSNKVTEKGKDVELRCDPISGHTALYWYRQSLGQGLEFLIYFQGNSAPDKSGLPSDRFSAERTGGSVSTLTIQRTQQEDSAVYLCASSLLTGGETQYFGPGTRLLVL.

Worth noting for this clonotype: Possible read error: a much larger clone is one base away. This chain connects TRBV6-1 to TRBJ2-2; D might be TRBD2 (6 bases). The CDR3 is 15 residues long. Trimming left V 6 bases short and J 3 bases short, with 14 bases between. In germline, CDR1 is MNHNS, CDR2 SASEGT. The CDR3 DNA reads as TGTGCCAGCAGCCTTAGCAGGAGGGACACCGGGGAGCTGTTTTTT. Its protein product is CASSLSRRDTGELFF.

This clonotype was counted ten times or more. The gene calls are TRBV28 and TRBJ2-3; 9 bases match TRBD2. This CDR3 spans 19 amino acids. V shed 2 bases and J 2 bases; nucleotides not matched to a gene: 14. Germline assignment: CDR1 MDHEN and CDR2 SYDVKM. CDR3 residues: CASSLNLAGEHHYTDTQYF. For the CDR3, the DNA is TGTGCCAGCAGTTTAAACTTAGCGGGAGAACACCATTACACAGATACGCAGTATTTT.

This chain joins TRBV28 and TRBJ2-7; possible D gene TRBD2, 6 bases. V shed 2 bases and J shed 6 bases, with 23 bases lying between them. This CDR3 comprises 17 residues. Germline loops: CDR1 MDHEN, CDR2 SYDVKM. CDR3 residues: CASSLRKRVTSPIEQYF. The CDR3 nucleotides read TGTGCCAGCAGTTTACGGAAGCGCGTGACTAGTCCCATCGAGCAGTACTTC.

The chain joins TRBV13 to TRBJ1-1; D possibly corresponds to TRBD1 (5 bases). V was trimmed by 4 bases and J by 7 bases, leaving 16 bases between them. CDR1 PRHDT and CDR2 FYEKMQ come from the germline V gene (reference sequence). The CDR3 sequence is 14 residues long. The DNA for the CDR3 is TGTGCCAGCAGCTCGGGACCTTCGGGGGGTGAAGCTTTCTTT. Translated: CASSSGPSGGEAFF. Combining the CDR3 with reference TRBV13 and TRBJ1-1 gives the whole variable domain AAGVIQSPRHLIKEKRETATLKCYPIPRHDTVYWYQQGPGQDPQFLISFYEKMQSDKGSIPDRFSAQQFSDYHSELNMSSLELGDSALYFCASSSGPSGGEAFFGQGTRLTVV.

This clonotype was seen repeatedly, ten times or more. This chain joins TRBV12-3 or TRBV12-4 and TRBJ2-2; D remains unclear. The CDR3 length is 13 residues. Trimming removed 2 bases at V and 4 bases at J, with 5 bases between. CDR3 sequence (DNA): TGTGCCAGCAGTTTAATGAGCACCGGGGAGCTGTTTTTT. Its translation is CASSLMSTGELFF.

This clonotype was seen at least ten times. The chain combines TRBV27 with TRBJ2-7, with D possibly being TRBD2 (5 bases). Trimming pared 5 bases from V and 2 bases from J, leaving 19 bases between. CDR3 size: 16 residues. CDR1 and CDR2 from the germline V gene are MNHEY and SMNVEV (reference sequence). In DNA form, the CDR3 reads TGTGCCAGCAGTCCCAAAGATAGAGGGTCCGCCTACGAGCAGTACTTC. It is translated as CASSPKDRGSAYEQYF.

This clonotype was seen ten or more times. The genes are TRBV5-1 and TRBJ1-2; 8 bases are a match to TRBD1. This CDR3 spans 15 amino acids. Trimming at V came to 4 bases and at J to 4 bases, leaving 9 bases not matched to a gene. Germline assignment: CDR1 SGHRS and CDR2 YFSETQ. This chain's CDR3 is CASSPWGQESYGYTF. The CDR3 DNA follows: TGCGCCAGCAGCCCGTGGGGACAGGAATCCTATGGCTACACCTTC.

About this clonotype: This may come from a read error, since a much larger clone is one base off. The J gene is TRBJ1-5, the V gene TRBV15; TRBD1 agrees at 10 bases. The CDR3 has 19 residues. From germline, CDR1 is LNHNV and CDR2 YYDKDF (reference sequence). This CDR3 is CATQLRDRGRVTRNQPRHF. CDR3 DNA sequence: TGTGCCACCCAACTCCGGGACAGGGGAAGAGTGACGCGCAATCAGCCCCGGCATTTT. Combining the CDR3 with reference TRBV15 and TRBJ1-5 gives the whole variable domain DAMVIQNPRYQVTQFGKPVTLSCSQTLNHNVMYWYQQKSSQAPKLLFHYYDKDFNNEADTPDNFQSRRPNTSFCFLDIRSPGLGDTAMYLCATQLRDRGRVTRNQPRHFGDGTRLSIL.

V is TRBV20-1 and J is TRBJ1-1, with D possibly TRBD1 on 5 matching bases. The CDR3 has 17 amino acids. With 4 bases removed from V and 5 bases from J, the gap between germline ends came to 26 bases. CDR1 and CDR2 (germline): DFQATT, SNEGSKA (reference sequence). The CDR3 nucleotides read TGCAGTGCTAAGGATCTGGGCCGGGGCCCAATGTGGACTGAAGCTTTCTTT. This codes for CSAKDLGRGPMWTEAFF.

This chain links TRBV6-2 or TRBV6-3 with TRBJ1-2, with D perhaps matching TRBD1 (5 bases). Per the germline V gene, CDR1 is MNHEY and CDR2 is SVGEGT. This CDR3 region has 14 residues. Between the trimmed V and J ends, which lost 0 bases and 4 bases, there was a span of 9 bases. The DNA of the CDR3 is TGTGCCAGCAGTTACTCGACAGCTAGCTATGGCTACACCTTC. It translates to CASSYSTASYGYTF.

This clonotype was found many times. The chain carries TRBV15 and TRBJ1-4, with unresolved D. Trimming left V 6 bases short and J 3 bases short, with 23 bases between. Germline CDR1 LNHNV, CDR2 YYDKDF (reference sequence). This CDR3 comprises 18 residues. CDR3 DNA: TGTGCCACCAGTATTTTTCCGGACCGCGAATCGGCTAATGAAAAACTGTTTTTT. Translating it yields CATSIFPDRESANEKLFF.

At least ten counts were recorded for this clonotype. The V gene is TRBV28, the J gene TRBJ2-7, with D tentatively TRBD2 (6 bases). The CDR3 sequence is 14 residues long. CDR1 and CDR2 (germline): MDHEN, SYDVKM. Trimming shortened V by 4 bases and J by 4 bases, and 14 bases separated the two germline ends. CDR3 sequence: CASSSDYSQYEQYF. The CDR3 nucleotides read TGTGCCAGCAGTTCGGACTACTCCCAGTACGAGCAGTACTTC.

As for this clonotype: An end of the junction differs from the germline gene, which may be a read error. The rearrangement joins TRBV11-2 to TRBJ2-7; D unresolved. The CDR3 sequence is 12 residues long. Per the germline V gene, CDR1 is SGHAT and CDR2 is FQNNGV. CDR3 DNA sequence: TGTGCCAGCAGCCTTATTCCCCTCGGTACAACCTTC. As protein: CASSLIPLGTTF.

This clonotype appeared many times. The V gene is TRBV10-1, the J gene TRBJ2-1, with D hard to call. Germline V gene data show CDR1 as WNHNN and CDR2 as SYGVQD (reference sequence). This CDR3 contains 14 residues. V lost 3 bases and J lost 8, with 14 bases in between. Here the CDR3 DNA reads TGCGCCAGCAGTGATCGGCAATTCAACGATGAGCAGTTCTTC. Its protein product is CASSDRQFNDEQFF.

CDR3 sequence reads: CASSQEERDTEAFF. The CDR3 DNA reads TGCGCCAGCAGCCAAGAAGAGAGGGATACTGAAGCTTTCTTT. The V and J genes are TRBV4-1 and TRBJ1-1; D remains ambiguous. The length of the CDR3 is 14 residues. The V end lost 0 bases, the J end lost 5 bases, and 10 bases lay between the germline ends. Germline CDR1 MGHRA, CDR2 YSYEKL.

In the case of this clonotype: A clone one base away is much larger, so this may be a read error. The chain couples TRBV7-9 to TRBJ2-5; D possibly corresponds to TRBD2 (6 bases). CDR1 SEHNR and CDR2 FQNEAQ come from the germline V gene (reference sequence). The CDR3 sequence is 12 residues long. Trimming shortened V by 3 bases and J by 7 bases, and 9 bases separated the two germline ends. CDR3 sequence (DNA): TGTGCCAGCAGCTTTTTGGGGGGGACCCAGTACTTC. Its protein is CASSFLGGTQYF.

This clonotype has at least ten counts. It is unclear where the CDR3 begins or ends on the DNA, so no DNA is shown, and the CDR3 is as TCRdb lists it. The rearrangement links TRBV30 to TRBJ1-5; the DNA was not compared with TRBD1, the D call given in the table. The CDR3 has 16 amino acids, counting both end residues. CDR1 and CDR2 from the germline V gene are GTSNPN and SVGIG (reference sequence). CDR3: CAWSLVGPGSNQPQHF.

This clonotype was seen more than once but under ten times. The chain couples TRBV19 to TRBJ2-1, with 9 bases that match TRBD2. The CDR3 length is 15 residues. Germline lookup yields CDR1 LNHDA and CDR2 SQIVND (reference sequence). V trimming: 6 bases; J trimming: 4 bases; junction bases outside the gene matches: 7. CDR3 protein: CASSVAGDQYNEQFF. As DNA, the CDR3 is TGTGCCAGTAGCGTAGCGGGAGACCAATACAATGAGCAGTTCTTC.

This clonotype was seen ten or more times. This chain uses TRBV12-3 or TRBV12-4 with TRBJ1-4; TRBD1 is a possible D gene (5 bases). The germline V and J ends were trimmed by 5 bases and 7 bases, with 17 bases remaining between them. The CDR3 spans 15 residues. The CDR3: CASSLQGEEGEKLFF. The CDR3 region has the DNA TGTGCCAGCAGTCTCCAGGGCGAGGAAGGTGAAAAACTGTTTTTT.

This clonotype was seen only once. Just one base apart from a much larger clone, this may be a read error. V is TRBV12-3 or TRBV12-4 and J is TRBJ1-6; D unresolved. The CDR3 length is 15 residues. V lost 6 bases, J lost 7 bases, and 16 bases lay in between. The CDR3 DNA reads TGTGCCAGCAGGCCTCCCGAGCGGCTCAATTCACCCCTCCACTTT. This sequence encodes CASRPPERLNSPLHF.

Points on this clonotype: One end of the junction is discordant with germline, which a read error may explain. V gene TRBV7-9 combines with J gene TRBJ1-2; weak D call: TRBD1 (5 bases). The CDR3 loop spans 14 amino acids. Germline V gene sequence: CDR1 SEHNR, CDR2 FQNEAQ (reference sequence). CDR3 in DNA: TGTGCCAGCAGCTTACAGGACAACTACTATGGCCACACCTTC. Amino acids: CASSLQDNYYGHTF. The full variable domain, rest sourced from reference TRBV7-9 and TRBJ1-2, is DTGVSQNPRHKITKRGQNVTFRCDPISEHNRLYWYRQTLGQGPEFLTYFQNEAQLEKSRLLSDRFSAERPKGSFSTLEIQRTEQGDSAMYLCASSLQDNYYGHTFGSGTRLTVV.

This clonotype was seen ten or more times. J is TRBJ2-7 and V is TRBV5-5; 7 bases agree with TRBD1. Germline lookup yields CDR1 SGHKS and CDR2 YYEKEE (reference sequence). V lost 2 bases to trimming and J lost 5 bases; unmatched junction nucleotides: 4. This CDR3 region has 13 residues. CDR3 region: CASSLTGVNEQYF. CDR3 DNA sequence: TGTGCCAGCAGCTTAACAGGGGTAAACGAGCAGTACTTC.

The gene calls are TRBV29-1 and TRBJ2-6; 8 bases are a match to TRBD1. Germline V gene sequence: CDR1 SQVTM, CDR2 ANQGSEA. Trimming removed 2 bases from V and 4 bases from J; junction bases left unmatched: 10. CDR3 length: 17 residues. The CDR3 sequence: CSVESGQGSWGANVLTF. The DNA of the CDR3 is TGCAGCGTTGAATCCGGACAGGGAAGTTGGGGGGCCAACGTCCTGACTTTC.

The V and J genes are TRBV19 and TRBJ1-4; 11 bases are a match to TRBD1. CDR1 is LNHDA, CDR2 SQIVND, per germline (reference sequence). J lost 7 bases, V lost 6 bases, and 7 bases had no gene match. The CDR3 covers 15 residues. CDR3 amino acids: CASRAGQGAVEKLFF. In DNA, the CDR3 is TGTGCCAGTAGGGCTGGACAGGGGGCGGTTGAAAAACTGTTTTTT.

Many counts were recorded for this clonotype. The chain employs TRBV25-1 and TRBJ1-2; TRBD1 aligns across 8 bases. CDR1 is MGHDK, CDR2 SYGVNS, per germline. The CDR3 totals 14 residues. V was pared by 10 bases and J by 5 bases, with 12 bases of the junction left unmatched. The CDR3 region has the DNA TGTGCCACCGAGGTCGGGAACAGGGGGTATGGCTACACCTTC. Translation gives CATEVGNRGYGYTF.

In its sample, this clonotype was seen many times. The rearrangement joins TRBV6-5 to TRBJ1-4; TRBD1 agrees at 9 bases. Germline CDR1 reads MNHEY; CDR2 reads SVGAGI. Germline trimming cut 4 bases from V and 5 bases from J; bases unmatched to any gene: 2. The CDR3 is made up of 14 amino acids. This CDR3 is CASSFGQGNEKLFF. The CDR3 DNA sequence: TGTGCCAGCAGTTTTGGACAGGGGAATGAAAAACTGTTTTTT.

This clonotype was seen a handful of times. The chain combines TRBV19 with TRBJ2-7; 7 nucleotides agree with TRBD2. The V segment lost 5 bases and the J segment 0 bases; nucleotides outside the gene matches: 4. Germline CDR1 is LNHDA and CDR2 is SQIVND (reference sequence). This CDR3 is 14 amino acids long. The CDR3 nucleotides are TGTGCCAGTAGTCGTGGGGACTACTCCTACGAGCAGTACTTC. Translating gives CASSRGDYSYEQYF.

This clonotype was recorded many times. The genes are TRBV28 and TRBJ2-5; the match to TRBD1 covers 8 bases. Per the germline V gene, CDR1 is MDHEN and CDR2 is SYDVKM. The CDR3 spans 15 residues. Trimming at V came to 5 bases and at J to 4 bases, leaving 9 bases not matched to a gene. CDR3 loop: CASSPRFTGGETQYF. The CDR3 DNA is TGTGCCAGCAGTCCTCGTTTTACAGGGGGAGAGACCCAGTACTTC.

Many counts were recorded for this clonotype. V usage is TRBV30 and J usage is TRBJ1-1, with D uncertain. CDR3 length equals 14 residues. Trimming removed 3 bases from V and 1 base from J, with 12 bases in between. The germline V gene has CDR1 GTSNPN and CDR2 SVGIG (reference sequence). CDR3: CAWSQGDPNTEAFF. In DNA, the CDR3 is TGTGCCTGGAGCCAAGGTGACCCGAACACTGAAGCTTTCTTT. The full variable domain, rest sourced from reference TRBV30 and TRBJ1-1, is SQTIHQWPATLVQPVGSPLSLECTVEGTSNPNLYWYRQAAGRGLQLLFYSVGIGQISSEVPQNLSASRPQDRQFILSSKKLLLSDSGFYLCAWSQGDPNTEAFFGQGTRLTVV.